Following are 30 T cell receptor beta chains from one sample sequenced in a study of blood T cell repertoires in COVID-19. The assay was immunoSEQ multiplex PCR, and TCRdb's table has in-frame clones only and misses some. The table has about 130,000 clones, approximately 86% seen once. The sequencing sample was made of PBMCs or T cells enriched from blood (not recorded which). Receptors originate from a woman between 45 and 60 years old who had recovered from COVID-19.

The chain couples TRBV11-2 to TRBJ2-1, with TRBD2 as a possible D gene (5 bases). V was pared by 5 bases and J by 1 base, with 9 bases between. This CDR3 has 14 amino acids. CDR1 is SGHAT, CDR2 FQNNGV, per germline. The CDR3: CASSVGESYNEQFF. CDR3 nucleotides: TGTGCCAGCAGCGTCGGGGAGTCCTACAATGAGCAGTTCTTC.

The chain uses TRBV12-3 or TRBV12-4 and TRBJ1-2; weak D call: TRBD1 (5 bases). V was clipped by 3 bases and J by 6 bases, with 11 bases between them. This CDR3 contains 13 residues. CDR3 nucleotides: TGTGCCAGCAGTTTGGTAGGGGTCGATGGCTACACCTTC. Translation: CASSLVGVDGYTF.

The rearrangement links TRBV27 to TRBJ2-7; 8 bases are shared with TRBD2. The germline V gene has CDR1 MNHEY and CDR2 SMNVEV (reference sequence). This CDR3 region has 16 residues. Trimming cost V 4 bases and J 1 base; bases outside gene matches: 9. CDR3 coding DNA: TGTGCCAGCAGTTCTACCCGCGGGGGGCCTTCCTACGAGCAGTACTTC. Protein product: CASSSTRGGPSYEQYF.

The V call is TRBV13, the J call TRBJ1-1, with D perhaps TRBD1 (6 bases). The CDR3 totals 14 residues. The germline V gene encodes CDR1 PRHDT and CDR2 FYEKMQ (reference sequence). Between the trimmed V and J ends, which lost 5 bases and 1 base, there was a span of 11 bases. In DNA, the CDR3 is TGTGCCAGCAGCACCCTGACAGGGAACACTGAAGCTTTCTTT. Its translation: CASSTLTGNTEAFF.

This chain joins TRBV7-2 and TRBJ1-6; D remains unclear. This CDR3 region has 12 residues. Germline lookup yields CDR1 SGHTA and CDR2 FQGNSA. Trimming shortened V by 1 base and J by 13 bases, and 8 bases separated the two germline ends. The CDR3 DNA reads TGTGCCAGCAGCTTAGGAGGCGATCCCCTCCACTTT. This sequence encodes CASSLGGDPLHF.

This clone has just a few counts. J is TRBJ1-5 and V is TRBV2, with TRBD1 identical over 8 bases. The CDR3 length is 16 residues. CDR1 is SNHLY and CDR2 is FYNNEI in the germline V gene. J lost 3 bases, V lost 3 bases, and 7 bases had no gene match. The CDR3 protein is CASSEGGTGNNQPQHF. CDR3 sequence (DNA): TGTGCCAGCAGTGAGGGCGGGACAGGTAACAATCAGCCCCAGCATTTT.

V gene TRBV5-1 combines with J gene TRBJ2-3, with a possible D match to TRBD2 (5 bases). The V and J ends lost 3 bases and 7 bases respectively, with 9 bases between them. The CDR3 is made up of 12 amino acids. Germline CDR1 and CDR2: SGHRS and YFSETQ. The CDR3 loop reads CASSSDYYTQYF. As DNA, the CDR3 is TGCGCCAGCAGCTCCGACTATTATACGCAGTATTTT. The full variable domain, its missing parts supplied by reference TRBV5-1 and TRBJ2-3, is KAGVTQTPRYLIKTRGQQVTLSCSPISGHRSVSWYQQTPGQGLQFLFEYFSETQRNKGNFPGRFSGRQFSNSRSEMNVSTLELGDSALYLCASSSDYYTQYFGPGTRLTVL.

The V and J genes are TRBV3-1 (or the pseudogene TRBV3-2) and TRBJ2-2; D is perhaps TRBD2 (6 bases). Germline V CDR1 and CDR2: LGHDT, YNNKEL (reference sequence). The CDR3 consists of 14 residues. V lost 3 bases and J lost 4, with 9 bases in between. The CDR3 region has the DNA TGTGCCAGCAGCCAGTGGGGAGGCACCGGGGAGCTGTTTTTT. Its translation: CASSQWGGTGELFF.

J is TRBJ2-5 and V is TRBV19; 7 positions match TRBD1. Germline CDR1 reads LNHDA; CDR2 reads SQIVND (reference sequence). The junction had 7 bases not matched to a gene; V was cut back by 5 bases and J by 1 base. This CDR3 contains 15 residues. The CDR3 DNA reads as TGTGCCAGTAGTTGGGGACAGAGGATCCAAGAGACCCAGTACTTC. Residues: CASSWGQRIQETQYF.

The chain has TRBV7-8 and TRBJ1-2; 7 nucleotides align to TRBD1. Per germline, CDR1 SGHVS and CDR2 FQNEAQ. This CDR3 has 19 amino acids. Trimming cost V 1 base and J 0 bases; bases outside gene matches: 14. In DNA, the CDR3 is TGTGCCAGCAGCTTAGGGTTCGGGACAGCTTCGACTCCTAACTATGGCTACACCTTC. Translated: CASSLGFGTASTPNYGYTF.

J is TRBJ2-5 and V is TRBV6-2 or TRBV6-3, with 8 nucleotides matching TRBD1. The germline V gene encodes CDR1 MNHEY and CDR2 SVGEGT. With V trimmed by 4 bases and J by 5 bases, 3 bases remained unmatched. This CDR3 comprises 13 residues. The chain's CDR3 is CASSWTGRETQYF. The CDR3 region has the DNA TGTGCCAGCAGTTGGACAGGGAGGGAGACCCAGTACTTC.

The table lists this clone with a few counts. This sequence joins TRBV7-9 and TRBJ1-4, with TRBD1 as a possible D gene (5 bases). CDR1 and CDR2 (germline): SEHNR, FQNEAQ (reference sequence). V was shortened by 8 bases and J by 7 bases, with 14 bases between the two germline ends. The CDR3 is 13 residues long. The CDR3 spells CASLGGFGEKLFF. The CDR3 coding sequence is TGTGCCAGCTTGGGGGGATTCGGTGAAAAACTGTTTTTT.

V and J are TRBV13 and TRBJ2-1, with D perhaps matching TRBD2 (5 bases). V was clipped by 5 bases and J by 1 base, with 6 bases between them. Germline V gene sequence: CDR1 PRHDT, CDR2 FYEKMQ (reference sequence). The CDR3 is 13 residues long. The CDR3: CASSPGSYNEQFF. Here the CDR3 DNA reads TGTGCCAGCAGCCCGGGGTCCTACAATGAGCAGTTCTTC.

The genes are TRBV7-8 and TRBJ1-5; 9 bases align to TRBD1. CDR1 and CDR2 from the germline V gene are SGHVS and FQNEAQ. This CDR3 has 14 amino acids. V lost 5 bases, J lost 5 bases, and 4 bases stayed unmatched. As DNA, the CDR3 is TGTGCCAGCAGCCTTACAGGGGGCGATCAGCCCCAGCATTTT. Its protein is CASSLTGGDQPQHF. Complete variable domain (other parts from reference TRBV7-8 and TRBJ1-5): GAGVSQSPRYKVAKRGQDVALRCDPISGHVSLFWYQQALGQGPEFLTYFQNEAQLDKSGLPSDRFFAERPEGSVSTLKIQRTQQEDSAVYLCASSLTGGDQPQHFGDGTRLSIL.

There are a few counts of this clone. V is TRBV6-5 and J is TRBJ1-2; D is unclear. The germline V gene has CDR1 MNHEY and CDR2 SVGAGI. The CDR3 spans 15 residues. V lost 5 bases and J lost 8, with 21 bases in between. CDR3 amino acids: CASSQSRTGAWGYTF. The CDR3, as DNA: TGTGCCAGCAGTCAATCAAGGACGGGAGCGTGGGGCTACACCTTC.

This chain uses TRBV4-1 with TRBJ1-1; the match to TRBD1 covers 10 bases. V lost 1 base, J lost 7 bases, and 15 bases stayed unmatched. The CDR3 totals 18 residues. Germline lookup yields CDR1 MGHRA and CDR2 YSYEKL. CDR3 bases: TGCGCCAGCAGCCAAGCTTTACCCGGGACAGGGGAAGGGGGTGAAGCTTTCTTT. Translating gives CASSQALPGTGEGGEAFF.

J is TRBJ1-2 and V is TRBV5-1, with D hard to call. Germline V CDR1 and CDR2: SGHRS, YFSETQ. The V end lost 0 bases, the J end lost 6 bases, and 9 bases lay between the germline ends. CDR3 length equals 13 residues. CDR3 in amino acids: CASSLGQEDGYTF. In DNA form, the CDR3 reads TGCGCCAGCAGCTTGGGCCAGGAAGATGGCTACACCTTC. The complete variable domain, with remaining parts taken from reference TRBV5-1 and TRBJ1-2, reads KAGVTQTPRYLIKTRGQQVTLSCSPISGHRSVSWYQQTPGQGLQFLFEYFSETQRNKGNFPGRFSGRQFSNSRSEMNVSTLELGDSALYLCASSLGQEDGYTFGSGTRLTVV.

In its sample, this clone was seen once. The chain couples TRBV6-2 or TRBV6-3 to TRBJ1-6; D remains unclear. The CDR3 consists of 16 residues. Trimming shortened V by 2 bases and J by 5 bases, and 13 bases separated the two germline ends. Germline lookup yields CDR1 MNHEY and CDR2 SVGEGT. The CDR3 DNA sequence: TGTGCCAGCAGTTACCCAGCGTCGTCGGATAATTCACCCCTCCACTTT. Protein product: CASSYPASSDNSPLHF.

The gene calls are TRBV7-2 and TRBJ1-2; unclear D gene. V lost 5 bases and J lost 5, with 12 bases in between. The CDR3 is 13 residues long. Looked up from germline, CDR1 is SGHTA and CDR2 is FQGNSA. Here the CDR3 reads CASSQRVAYGYTF. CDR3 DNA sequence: TGTGCCAGCAGCCAGAGGGTGGCTTATGGCTACACCTTC.

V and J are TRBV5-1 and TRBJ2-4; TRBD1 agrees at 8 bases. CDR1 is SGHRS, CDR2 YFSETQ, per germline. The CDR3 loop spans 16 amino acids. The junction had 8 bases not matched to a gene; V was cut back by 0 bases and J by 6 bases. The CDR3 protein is CASSLGGQAPINIQYF. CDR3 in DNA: TGCGCCAGCAGCTTGGGGGGACAGGCCCCTATAAACATTCAGTACTTC.

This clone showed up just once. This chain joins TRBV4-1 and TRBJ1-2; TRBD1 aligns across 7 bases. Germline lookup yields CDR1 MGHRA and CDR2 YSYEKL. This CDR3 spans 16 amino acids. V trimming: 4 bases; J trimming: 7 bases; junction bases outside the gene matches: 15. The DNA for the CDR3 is TGCGCCAGCAGCCCAAGCGGACAGGTGGGCCTCGGTGGCTACACCTTC. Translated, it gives CASSPSGQVGLGGYTF.

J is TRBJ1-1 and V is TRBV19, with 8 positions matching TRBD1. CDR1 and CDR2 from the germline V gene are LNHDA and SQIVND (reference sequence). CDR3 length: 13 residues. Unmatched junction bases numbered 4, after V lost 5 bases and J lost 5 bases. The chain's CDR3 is CASSLNRGTEAFF. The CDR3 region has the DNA TGTGCCAGTAGTCTTAACAGGGGGACTGAAGCTTTCTTT.

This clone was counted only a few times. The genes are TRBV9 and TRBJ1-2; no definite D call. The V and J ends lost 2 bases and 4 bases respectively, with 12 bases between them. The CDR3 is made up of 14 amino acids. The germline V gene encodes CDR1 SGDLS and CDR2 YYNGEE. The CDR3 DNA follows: TGTGCCAGCAGCGTGGCCGATGCTAGCTATGGCTACACCTTC. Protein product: CASSVADASYGYTF.

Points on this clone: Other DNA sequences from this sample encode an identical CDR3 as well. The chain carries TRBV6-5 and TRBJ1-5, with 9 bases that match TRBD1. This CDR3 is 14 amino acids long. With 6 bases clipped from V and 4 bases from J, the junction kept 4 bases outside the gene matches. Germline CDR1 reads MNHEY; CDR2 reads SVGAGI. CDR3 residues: CASSSGQGNQPQHF. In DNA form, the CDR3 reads TGTGCCAGCAGCAGTGGACAGGGGAATCAGCCCCAGCATTTT.

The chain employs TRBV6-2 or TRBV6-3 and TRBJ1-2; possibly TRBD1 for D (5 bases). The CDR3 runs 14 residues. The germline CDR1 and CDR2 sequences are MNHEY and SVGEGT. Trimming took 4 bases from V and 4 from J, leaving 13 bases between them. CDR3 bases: TGTGCCAGCAGTTTGGGACTACTCATCTATGGCTACACCTTC. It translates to CASSLGLLIYGYTF.

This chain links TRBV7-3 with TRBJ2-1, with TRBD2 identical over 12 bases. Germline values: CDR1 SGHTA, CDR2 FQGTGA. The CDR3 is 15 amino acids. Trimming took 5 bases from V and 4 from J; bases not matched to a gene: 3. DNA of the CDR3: TGTGCCAGCAGCCAGACTAGCGGGGGATACAATGAGCAGTTCTTC. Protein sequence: CASSQTSGGYNEQFF.

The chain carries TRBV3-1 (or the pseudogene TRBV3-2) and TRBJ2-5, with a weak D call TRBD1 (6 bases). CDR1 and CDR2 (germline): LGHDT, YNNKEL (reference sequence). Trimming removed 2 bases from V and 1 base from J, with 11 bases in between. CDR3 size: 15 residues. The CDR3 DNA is TGTGCCAGCAGCCAACCCGACAGGTTCCAAGAGACCCAGTACTTC. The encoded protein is CASSQPDRFQETQYF.

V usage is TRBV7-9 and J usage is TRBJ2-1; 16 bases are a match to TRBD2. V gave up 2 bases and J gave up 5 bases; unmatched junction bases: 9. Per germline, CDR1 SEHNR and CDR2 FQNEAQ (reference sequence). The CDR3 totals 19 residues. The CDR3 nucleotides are TGTGCCAGCAGCTTATCTCCGGGACTAGCGGGGGGGCTGAACAATGAGCAGTTCTTC. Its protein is CASSLSPGLAGGLNNEQFF.

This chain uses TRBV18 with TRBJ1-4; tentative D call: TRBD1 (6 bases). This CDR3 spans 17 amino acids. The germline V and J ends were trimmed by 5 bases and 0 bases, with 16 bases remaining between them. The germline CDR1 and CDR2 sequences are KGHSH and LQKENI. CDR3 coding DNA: TGTGCCAGCTCAGCCCTGCTACAGGGTGCAACTAATGAAAAACTGTTTTTT. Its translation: CASSALLQGATNEKLFF.

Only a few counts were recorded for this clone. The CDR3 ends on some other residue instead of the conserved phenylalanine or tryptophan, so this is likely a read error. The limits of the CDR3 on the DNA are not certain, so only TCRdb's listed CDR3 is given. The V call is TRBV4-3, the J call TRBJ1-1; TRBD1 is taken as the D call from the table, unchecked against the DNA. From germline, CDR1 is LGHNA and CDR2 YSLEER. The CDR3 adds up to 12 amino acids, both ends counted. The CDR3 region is CASTTLPWPRTS.